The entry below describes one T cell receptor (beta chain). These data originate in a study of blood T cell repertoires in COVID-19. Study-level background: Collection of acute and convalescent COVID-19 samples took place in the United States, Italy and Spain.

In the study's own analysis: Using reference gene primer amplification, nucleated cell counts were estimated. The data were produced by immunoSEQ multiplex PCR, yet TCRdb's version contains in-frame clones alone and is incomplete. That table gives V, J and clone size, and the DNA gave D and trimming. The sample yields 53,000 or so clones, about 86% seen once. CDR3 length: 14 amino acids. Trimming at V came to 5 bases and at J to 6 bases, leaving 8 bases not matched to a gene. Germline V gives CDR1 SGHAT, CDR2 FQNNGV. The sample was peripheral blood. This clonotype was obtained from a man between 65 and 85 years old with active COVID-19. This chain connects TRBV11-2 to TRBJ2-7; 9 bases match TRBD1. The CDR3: CASSQTPTGGEQYF. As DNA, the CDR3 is TGTGCCAGCAGCCAAACCCCGACAGGGGGCGAGCAGTACTTC.